These 5 T cell receptor beta chains were sequenced from one sample in a study of T cells in Graves' hyperthyroidism and ophthalmopathy. RNA transcripts gave rise to amplified TCR beta CDR3 regions. The TCR CDR3 was amplified in a first-round RT-PCR using the HTBI primer set. Using its own MiXCR run on the multiplex PCR reads, TCRdb lists one record per CDR3 protein. The sample has roughly 500,000 distinct CDR3 sequences, roughly a quarter seen once; the top ten hold approximately 11%. The specimen was blood. These receptors were obtained from a woman under 40 with Graves' ophthalmopathy.

V gene TRBV12-3 or TRBV12-4 combines with J gene TRBJ1-4; TRBD1 might be the D (5 bases). V lost 4 bases and J lost 6, with 18 bases in between. There are 16 residues in the CDR3. CDR3 DNA sequence: TGTGCCAGCAGTTCCTCCAGGGTTGGACGTGATGAAAAACTGTTTTTT. Amino acids: CASSSSRVGRDEKLFF.

This clonotype was counted many times. The rearrangement links TRBV12-3 or TRBV12-4 to TRBJ1-1, with TRBD1 matching 7 bases. V trimming: 6 bases; J trimming: 7 bases; junction bases outside the gene matches: 14. The CDR3 has 15 amino acids. The CDR3, as DNA: TGTGCCAGCAGCCGCCGAGACAGGGAGATTAGTGAAGCTTTCTTT. This gives the protein CASSRRDREISEAFF.

This clonotype was observed once. The chain uses TRBV28 and TRBJ2-7, with D tentatively TRBD1 (5 bases). V gave up 6 bases and J gave up 5 bases, with 14 bases separating them. The CDR3 has 13 residues. Germline values: CDR1 MDHEN, CDR2 SYDVKM. This chain's CDR3 is CASRNRPGHEQYF. As DNA, the CDR3 is TGTGCCAGCAGAAATCGTCCAGGGCACGAGCAGTACTTC.

This clonotype was detected a few times. The chain combines TRBV7-2 with TRBJ2-2; 8 positions match TRBD2. CDR1 is SGHTA, CDR2 FQGNSA, per germline. J gave up 5 bases and V 3 bases, and 5 bases lay outside the gene matches. The CDR3 extends over 15 amino acids. CDR3 nucleotide sequence: TGTGCCAGCAGCTTTAGGGTAGCGGGGACCGGGGAGCTGTTTTTT. This gives the protein CASSFRVAGTGELFF.

Only a few counts were recorded for this clonotype. This may come from a read error, since a much larger clone is one base off. V is TRBV4-3 and J is TRBJ1-2, with no clear D. CDR3 size: 15 residues. Germline CDR1 and CDR2: LGHNA and YSLEER. The CDR3 region is CAISHTLATPYGYTF. In DNA form, the CDR3 reads TGCGCCATCAGCCATACGTTGGCGACACCATATGGCTACACCTTC.